These 25 T cell receptor beta chains came from one sample sequenced in a study of T-cell memory formation after mild COVID-19 (dated by TCRdb to the early 2020s). The method behind the library was 5' RACE. Sequencing took place on an Illumina NovaSeq 6000. TCRdb's own reprocessing of the public reads used fastp at Q25 and MiXCR and kept productive beta chains. Duplicate CDR3 protein sequences are folded into a single record with the most common DNA and genes. The sample table contains a few hundred thousand distinct CDR3 sequences; only one count was recorded for over 20% of them. The ten largest account for roughly an eighth of the sample. The sequenced sample consisted of PBMCs or a T cell subset sorted from them (not recorded which). All receptors derive from an adult woman who had mild COVID-19 (a few samples of this study predate the infection). The sample titles of this study are shuffled in the database, so cell type and time point are left out; the donor was told from shared clones.

V usage is TRBV19 and J usage is TRBJ1-1; 8 nucleotides agree with TRBD1. J was trimmed by 6 bases and V by 5 bases; bases with no gene match: 8. Looked up from germline, CDR1 is LNHDA and CDR2 is SQIVND (reference sequence). The CDR3 loop spans 14 amino acids. CDR3 nucleotide sequence: TGTGCCAGTAGTCCGCGGACAGGGCAAGCTGAAGCTTTCTTT. Residues: CASSPRTGQAEAFF. The whole variable domain, filled in from reference TRBV19 and TRBJ1-1, reads DGGITQSPKYLFRKEGQNVTLSCEQNLNHDAMYWYRQDPGQGLRLIYYSQIVNDFQKGDIAEGYSVSREKKESFPLTVTSAQKNPTAFYLCASSPRTGQAEAFFGQGTRLTVV.

J is TRBJ2-2 and V is TRBV5-4, with 8 bases that match TRBD2. The ends lost 5 bases at V and 6 bases at J; junction bases unmatched: 12. There are 16 residues in the CDR3. Germline CDR1 reads SGHNT; CDR2 reads YYREEE (reference sequence). CDR3 in amino acids: CASSSNSGTPAGELFF. CDR3 DNA sequence: TGTGCCAGCAGTTCGAATAGCGGGACTCCCGCCGGGGAGCTGTTTTTT.

The chain joins TRBV4-3 to TRBJ1-2; possible D gene TRBD1, 5 bases. Between the trimmed V and J ends, which lost 3 bases and 7 bases, there was a span of 15 bases. The V gene's germline CDR1 is LGHNA and CDR2 YSLEER. The CDR3 is 14 residues long. In nucleotides, the CDR3 is TGCGCCAGCAGCCAGGAGCCCAGGGTTCCTGGCTACACCTTC. Encoded protein: CASSQEPRVPGYTF.

This chain links TRBV5-6 with TRBJ2-7, with D possibly matching TRBD2 (6 bases). The germline gives CDR1 SGHDT, CDR2 YYEEEE. With 4 bases removed from V and 3 bases from J, the gap between germline ends came to 14 bases. The CDR3 is 14 residues long. This CDR3 reads CASSQSTGLYEQYF. CDR3 DNA: TGTGCCAGCAGCCAGAGCACGGGACTCTACGAGCAGTACTTC.

The genes are TRBV6-1 and TRBJ2-4; D gene unclear. CDR1 and CDR2 from the germline V gene are MNHNS and SASEGT. The CDR3 contains 13 residues. V was pared by 5 bases and J by 14 bases, with 19 bases between. The CDR3 spells CASSHRALDLEYF. Here the CDR3 DNA reads TGTGCCAGCAGTCATAGGGCCCTAGACTTGGAGTACTTC.

CDR3 protein: CAWSPGYNQPQHF. CDR3 bases: TGTGCCTGGAGTCCGGGTTACAATCAGCCCCAGCATTTT. V is TRBV30 and J is TRBJ1-5; the D is unclear. This CDR3 is built from 13 residues. Germline assignment: CDR1 GTSNPN and CDR2 SVGIG (reference sequence). Trimming removed 2 bases at V and 3 bases at J, with 8 bases between.

This chain links TRBV9 with TRBJ1-2, with a tentative D call TRBD1 (5 bases). V was cut by 3 bases and J by 4 bases, with 16 bases left in between. CDR3 length: 15 residues. Germline lookup yields CDR1 SGDLS and CDR2 YYNGEE. CDR3 loop: CASSEGSGVGYGYTF. The CDR3 region has the DNA TGTGCCAGCAGCGAGGGGTCCGGGGTGGGCTATGGCTACACCTTC.

V usage is TRBV7-9 and J usage is TRBJ1-1; D remains unclear. The CDR3 consists of 14 residues. V gave up 1 base and J gave up 2 bases, with 8 bases separating them. The germline V gene has CDR1 SEHNR and CDR2 FQNEAQ (reference sequence). The DNA of the CDR3 is TGTGCCAGCAGCTTAGATATGGGAAACACTGAAGCTTTCTTT. Translation gives CASSLDMGNTEAFF.

This clonotype was picked up a small number of times. The chain is built from TRBV7-2 and TRBJ2-7; D possibly corresponds to TRBD1 (6 bases). CDR3 length: 15 residues. Trimming shortened V by 5 bases and J by 0 bases, and 14 bases separated the two germline ends. Germline V CDR1 and CDR2: SGHTA, FQGNSA. The CDR3 here is CASSPRQASSYEQYF. The CDR3 coding sequence is TGTGCCAGCAGCCCCCGACAGGCGAGCTCCTACGAGCAGTACTTC. Full variable domain (missing parts from reference TRBV7-2 and TRBJ2-7): GAGVSQSPSNKVTEKGKDVELRCDPISGHTALYWYRQSLGQGLEFLIYFQGNSAPDKSGLPSDRFSAERTGGSVSTLTIQRTQQEDSAVYLCASSPRQASSYEQYFGPGTRLTVT.

The DNA of the CDR3 is TGTGCCAGCAGTTCCCTAGGGGCCCTTGAAGCTTTCTTT. Translated, it gives CASSSLGALEAFF. This sequence joins TRBV12-3 or TRBV12-4 and TRBJ1-1; TRBD1 is a possible D gene (5 bases). V was trimmed by 4 bases and J by 7 bases, leaving 13 bases between them. The CDR3 sequence is 13 residues long.

Details on this clonotype: The germline gene is not matched at one end of the junction; a read error may be the cause. The chain is built from TRBV7-8 and TRBJ2-3, with 8 bases aligning to TRBD2. The CDR3 runs to 17 residues. Per the germline V gene, CDR1 is SGHVS and CDR2 is FQNEAQ. This CDR3 is CARSLGLAPASTDTQYF. As DNA, the CDR3 is TGTGCCAGAAGCTTAGGACTAGCCCCCGCTAGCACAGATACGCAGTATTTT.

This clonotype was recorded only once. The chain employs TRBV14 and TRBJ2-1; a possible D gene is TRBD2 (5 bases). The CDR3 totals 14 residues. With 1 base removed from V and 10 bases from J, the gap between germline ends came to 14 bases. Germline V lookup: CDR1 SGHDN, CDR2 FVKESK. The CDR3 DNA reads as TGTGCCAGCAGCCAAGGAGGAAAGGCGGGCGAGCAGTTCTTC. Its protein product is CASSQGGKAGEQFF.

This clonotype has only a few counts. The chain uses TRBV7-2 and TRBJ2-3, with D possibly TRBD2 on 6 matching bases. The CDR3 is 15 residues long. V was pared by 6 bases and J by 5 bases, with 18 bases between. CDR1 is SGHTA and CDR2 is FQGNSA in the germline V gene. The CDR3 coding sequence is TGTGCCAGCAGGGCGGAGCGGGCAGGTGGAGATACGCAGTATTTT. Translation: CASRAERAGGDTQYF.

This clonotype occurred a few times. The rearrangement uses TRBV5-1 and TRBJ2-3; D may be TRBD2 (6 bases). V shed 0 bases and J shed 0 bases, with 14 bases lying between them. Germline lookup yields CDR1 SGHRS and CDR2 YFSETQ. This CDR3 has 17 amino acids. CDR3 sequence (DNA): TGCGCCAGCAGCTTGGCCGATCCGGGGGTTAGCACAGATACGCAGTATTTT. It specifies CASSLADPGVSTDTQYF.

J is TRBJ1-4 and V is TRBV5-4; 9 bases agree with TRBD1. The CDR3 contains 14 residues. Losses at the gene ends were 0 bases for V and 8 bases for J; bases not matched to a gene: 2. Germline V gene lookup returns CDR1 SGHNT and CDR2 YYREEE (reference sequence). The CDR3 region has the DNA TGTGCCAGCAGCTTGGAGACAGGGGGGGAAAAACTGTTTTTT. Its translation: CASSLETGGEKLFF.

This clonotype was seen just once. The rearrangement links TRBV4-3 to TRBJ1-2; 9 bases align to TRBD1. Germline assignment: CDR1 LGHNA and CDR2 YSLEER. The CDR3 loop spans 15 amino acids. The V gene end was trimmed by 4 bases and the J gene end by 3 bases; junction bases not matched to a gene: 6. This chain's CDR3 is CASSPYRGPYYGYTF. The CDR3 nucleotides are TGCGCCAGCAGCCCCTACAGGGGGCCCTACTATGGCTACACCTTC.

V and J are TRBV7-8 and TRBJ1-1; D may be TRBD1 (5 bases). Trimming cost V 3 bases and J 1 base, with 9 bases left between them. The CDR3 loop spans 14 amino acids. Germline CDR1 is SGHVS and CDR2 is FQNEAQ. CDR3 in amino acids: CASSLRQQNTEAFF. The DNA of the CDR3 is TGTGCCAGCAGCTTGAGACAGCAGAACACTGAAGCTTTCTTT.

This clonotype was counted between two and nine times. The chain combines TRBV14 with TRBJ2-1; no definite D call. Germline V gene sequence: CDR1 SGHDN, CDR2 FVKESK. Deletions cut 6 bases from V and 6 bases from J, with 12 bases between. This CDR3 region has 13 residues. CDR3 in DNA: TGTGCCAGCAGTCCTACTGTGGTCAATGAGCAGTTCTTC. Translating gives CASSPTVVNEQFF.

Ten or more counts support this clonotype. This rearrangement joins TRBV4-2 to TRBJ2-5; 9 bases match TRBD2. V shed 0 bases and J 4 bases; nucleotides not matched to a gene: 6. CDR1 and CDR2 (germline): LGHNA, YNFKEQ. CDR3 length: 16 amino acids. This CDR3 reads CASSQDSAGGPETQYF. The CDR3 region has the DNA TGTGCCAGCAGCCAAGATTCGGCGGGAGGGCCAGAGACCCAGTACTTC.

V and J are TRBV6-2 or TRBV6-3 and TRBJ2-3, with D unclear. Trimming removed 6 bases from V and 2 bases from J, with 15 bases in between. The CDR3 has 15 residues. The germline V gene has CDR1 MNHEY and CDR2 SVGEGT. CDR3 in amino acids: CASSPRVALTDTQYF. CDR3 bases: TGTGCCAGCAGCCCACGGGTGGCGCTCACAGATACGCAGTATTTT.

The V and J genes are TRBV7-3 and TRBJ1-4; 7 nucleotides line up with TRBD1. The germline V gene encodes CDR1 SGHTA and CDR2 FQGTGA. With 5 bases clipped from V and 4 bases from J, the junction kept 7 bases outside the gene matches. This CDR3 region has 15 residues. The CDR3 reads CASSPSGGVNEKLFF. DNA of the CDR3: TGTGCCAGCAGCCCTTCAGGGGGGGTTAATGAAAAACTGTTTTTT.

This chain links TRBV15 with TRBJ2-3, with TRBD2 matching 13 bases. Germline V gene sequence: CDR1 LNHNV, CDR2 YYDKDF (reference sequence). J was trimmed by 4 bases and V by 1 base; bases with no gene match: 5. This CDR3 is built from 17 residues. In DNA form, the CDR3 reads TGTGCCACCAGCAGAGGAAGGACTAGCGGGAGCTCAGATACGCAGTATTTT. This codes for CATSRGRTSGSSDTQYF.

The J gene is TRBJ1-2, the V gene TRBV2, with 7 bases identical to TRBD1. V was clipped by 6 bases and J by 0 bases; unmatched bases: 10. This CDR3 region has 16 residues. The V gene's germline CDR1 is SNHLY and CDR2 FYNNEI. The CDR3 spells CASRHRDSTSNYGYTF. DNA of the CDR3: TGTGCCAGCAGACACCGGGACAGCACCTCTAACTATGGCTACACCTTC.

The table lists this clonotype with a few counts. The chain recombines TRBV5-1 with TRBJ2-7; no firm D call. The CDR3 consists of 14 residues. Germline V gives CDR1 SGHRS, CDR2 YFSETQ. V lost 0 bases and J 5 bases, leaving 12 bases between the germline ends. Written as DNA, the CDR3 is TGCGCCAGCAGCTTGGGGCAAGCGTTACACGAGCAGTACTTC. Translating gives CASSLGQALHEQYF.

The V call is TRBV12-3 or TRBV12-4, the J call TRBJ2-1; 11 bases are shared with TRBD2. This CDR3 comprises 18 residues. Trimming removed 2 bases from V and 3 bases from J; junction bases left unmatched: 9. In DNA form, the CDR3 reads TGTGCCAGCAGTTTACAACTAGCGGGAGTCGGGTTCTACAATGAGCAGTTCTTC. Translating it yields CASSLQLAGVGFYNEQFF.